These T cell receptor beta chains were read from a single sample in a study of PD-L1 blockade in urothelial cancer. TCRdb keeps only in-frame clones here, not all; method: immunoSEQ multiplex PCR. This table has 75,000 to 95,000 clones, around four fifths appearing once. The sequenced sample was PBMCs, obtained around atezolizumab (anti-PD-L1) treatment. Receptor source: a man aged 40-49 years with urothelial cancer. CDR3s include the opening cysteine and the closing phenylalanine or tryptophan.

V gene	CDR3 protein
TRBV6-1	CASSEPSYGYTF
TRBV5-1	CASREGQSFEKLFF
TRBV6-6	CASRLQGRGGTDTQYF
TRBV15	CATRQGDQPQHF
TRBV7-9	CASSLALASGGQKTYEQYF
TRBV30	CAWSGKGTNTGELFF
TRBV5-1	CASSLAGRNPYNEQFF
TRBV28	CASSFSDEGGIDF
TRBV7-2	CASSLVRVGQGTQYF
TRBV7-8	CASSLVTGESNEKLFF
TRBV11-2	CASSFYVAGGRVEQFF
TRBV28	CASSWRPDYGYTF
TRBV11-2	CASSLDRAHGETQYF
TRBV5-4	CASSLGQPLNTGELFF
TRBV30	CAWRASGRANTGELFF
TRBV5-6	CASSFWGLLAKNIQYF
TRBV2	CASSPVVVIYGYTF
TRBV28	CASLVGGGGYGYTF
TRBV5-4	CAFGREVSSYEQYF
TRBV7-2	CASRSWAGVYEQYF
TRBV6-6	CASSSNSLSQYF
TRBV18	CASSPRGASGTQYF
TRBV5-1	CASSLGQGRLYEQYF
TRBV7-3	CASSLTGGTEAFF